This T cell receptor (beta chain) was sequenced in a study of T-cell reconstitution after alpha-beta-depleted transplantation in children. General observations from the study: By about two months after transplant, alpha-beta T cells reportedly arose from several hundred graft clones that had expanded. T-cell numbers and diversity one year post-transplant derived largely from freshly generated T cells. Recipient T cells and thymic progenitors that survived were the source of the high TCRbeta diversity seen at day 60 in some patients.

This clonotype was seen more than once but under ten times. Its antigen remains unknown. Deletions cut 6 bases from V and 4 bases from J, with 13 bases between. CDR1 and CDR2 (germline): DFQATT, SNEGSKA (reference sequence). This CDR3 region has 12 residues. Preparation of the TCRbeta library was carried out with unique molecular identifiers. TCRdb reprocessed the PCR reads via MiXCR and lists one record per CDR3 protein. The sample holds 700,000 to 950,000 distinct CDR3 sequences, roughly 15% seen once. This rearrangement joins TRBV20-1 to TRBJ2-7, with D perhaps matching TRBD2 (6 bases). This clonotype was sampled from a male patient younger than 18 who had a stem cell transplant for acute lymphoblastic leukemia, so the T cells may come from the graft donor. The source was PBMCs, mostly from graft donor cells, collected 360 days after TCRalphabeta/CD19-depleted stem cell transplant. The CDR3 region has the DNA TGCAGTGCCGGGGGAGTGGGGTACGAGCAGTACTTC. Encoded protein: CSAGGVGYEQYF.